Listed here is a single T cell receptor beta chain. This table comes from immunoSEQ multiplex PCR, and its TCRdb copy is limited to in-frame clones, with some not included. Found here are 150,000 to 200,000 clones, approximately 87% of them singletons; the top ten hold 3.7%. The record originates from a study of blood T cell repertoires in COVID-19. As for the study in general: T cells, B-cell-depleted T cells, or PBMCs supplied cDNA or gDNA.

This CDR3 comprises 14 residues. Germline loops: CDR1 LGHDT, CDR2 YNNKEL (reference sequence). V was pared by 4 bases and J by 5 bases, with 6 bases of the junction left unmatched. Sequencing was done on a sample of peripheral blood. This receptor was obtained from a man aged 18 to 30 with active or convalescent COVID-19. This chain joins TRBV3-1 (or the pseudogene TRBV3-2) and TRBJ2-5, with TRBD2 matching 8 bases. The CDR3 DNA follows: TGTGCCAGCAGCCCACCGACTAGCGCGGAGACCCAGTACTTC. It translates to CASSPPTSAETQYF.